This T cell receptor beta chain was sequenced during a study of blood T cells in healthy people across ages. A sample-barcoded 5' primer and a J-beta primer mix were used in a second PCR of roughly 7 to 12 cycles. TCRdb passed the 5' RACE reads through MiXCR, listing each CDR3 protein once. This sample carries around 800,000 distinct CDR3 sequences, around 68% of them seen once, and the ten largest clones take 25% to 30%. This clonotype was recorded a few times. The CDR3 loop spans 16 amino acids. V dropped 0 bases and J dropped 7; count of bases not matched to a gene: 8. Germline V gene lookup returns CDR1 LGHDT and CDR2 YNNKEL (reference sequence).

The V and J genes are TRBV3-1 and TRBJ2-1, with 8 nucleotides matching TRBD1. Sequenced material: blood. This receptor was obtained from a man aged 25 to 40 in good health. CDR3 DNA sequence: TGTGCCAGCAGCCAAGATACGAGGACAGGGTCGAATGAGCAGTTCTTC. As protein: CASSQDTRTGSNEQFF.